These T cell receptor beta chains were read from a single sample in a study of T-cell reconstitution after alpha-beta-depleted transplantation in children. A single record per CDR3 protein comes from TCRdb applying MiXCR to the PCR reads. The sample holds approximately 220,000 distinct CDR3 sequences, approximately 17% seen once. The sample consisted of PBMCs, mostly from graft donor cells, taken 360 days after TCRalphabeta/CD19-depleted stem cell transplant. These receptors originate from a male patient aged 2-10 years who had a stem cell transplant for acute lymphoblastic leukemia, so the T cells may come from the graft donor. The CDR3 runs from the conserved cysteine through the conserved F or W. The D gene is left open where the match is weak. Some rows have no size entry. The others give once, few or many, or a class for an expanded clone.

j_gene: TRBJ1-3
len: 15
v_gene: TRBV27
d_gene: NA
abundance: NA
CDR3nt: TGTGCCAGCAGTTTATCATGGGGCTCTGGAAACACCATATATTTT
CDR3aa: CASSLSWGSGNTIYF

j_gene: TRBJ2-2
len: 15
v_gene: TRBV7-8
d_gene: NA
abundance: NA
CDR3nt: TGTGCCAGCAGCCGCCTCCACAGTGCTGGCGGGGAGCTGTTTTTT
CDR3aa: CASSRLHSAGGELFF

j_gene: TRBJ2-1
len: 15
v_gene: TRBV12-3/TRBV12-4
d_gene: TRBD2
abundance: few
CDR3nt: TGTGCCAGCAGTTGGAGCGGGGGTCCCTACAATGAGCAGTTCTTC
CDR3aa: CASSWSGGPYNEQFF

j_gene: TRBJ2-3
len: 16
v_gene: TRBV6-1
d_gene: TRBD1
abundance: few
CDR3nt: TGTGCCAGCATTGATAACAGGGGCCTAGGGGCAGATACGCAGTATTTT
CDR3aa: CASIDNRGLGADTQYF

j_gene: TRBJ2-2
len: 17
v_gene: TRBV6-2/TRBV6-3
d_gene: NA
abundance: many
CDR3nt: TGTGCCAGCAGTTACCCAACCACTCGAATCCCCTTCGGGGAGCTGTTTTTT
CDR3aa: CASSYPTTRIPFGELFF

j_gene: TRBJ2-2
len: 17
v_gene: TRBV15
d_gene: TRBD1
abundance: few
CDR3nt: TGTGCCACCAGCAGAGTGGCGGGGACAGGGAACACCGGGGAGCTGTTTTTT
CDR3aa: CATSRVAGTGNTGELFF

j_gene: TRBJ2-7
len: 13
v_gene: TRBV25-1
d_gene: TRBD1
abundance: few
CDR3nt: TGTGCCAGCAGTGACGGGACAGGGGACGAGCAGTACTTC
CDR3aa: CASSDGTGDEQYF

j_gene: TRBJ2-2
len: 16
v_gene: TRBV5-5
d_gene: NA
abundance: few
CDR3nt: TGTGCCAGCAGCTTGTTATCTGGGGGCATAGCCGGGGAGCTGTTTTTT
CDR3aa: CASSLLSGGIAGELFF

j_gene: TRBJ2-7
len: 14
v_gene: TRBV7-9
d_gene: TRBD1
abundance: NA
CDR3nt: TGTGCCAGCAGTCCAACAGGGGTCAGTTACGAGCAGTACTTC
CDR3aa: CASSPTGVSYEQYF

j_gene: TRBJ2-3
len: 16
v_gene: TRBV20-1
d_gene: TRBD2
abundance: NA
CDR3nt: TGCAGTGCTGTCCCAGGGACTAGCGGGGGTAAAGATACGCAGTATTTT
CDR3aa: CSAVPGTSGGKDTQYF

j_gene: TRBJ1-1
len: 14
v_gene: TRBV12-3/TRBV12-4
d_gene: NA
abundance: medium-sized
CDR3nt: TGTGCCAGCAGTTTAGCAGGGGCGACCACTGAAGCTTTCTTT
CDR3aa: CASSLAGATTEAFF

j_gene: TRBJ2-1
len: 13
v_gene: TRBV15
d_gene: NA
abundance: few
CDR3nt: TGTGCCACCAGTCCTAGAGATGGAGGTGAGCAGTTCTTC
CDR3aa: CATSPRDGGEQFF

j_gene: TRBJ2-2
len: 18
v_gene: TRBV20-1
d_gene: TRBD2
abundance: NA
CDR3nt: TGCAGTGCTCTAGGGGAACTACTAGCGGGGGGGCCGGTCGGGGAGCTGTTTTTT
CDR3aa: CSALGELLAGGPVGELFF

j_gene: TRBJ2-4
len: 13
v_gene: TRBV29-1
d_gene: NA
abundance: NA
CDR3nt: TGCAGCGTCTCCGGGACGGGGAGAAACATTCAGTACTTC
CDR3aa: CSVSGTGRNIQYF

j_gene: TRBJ1-1
len: 16
v_gene: TRBV6-2/TRBV6-3
d_gene: NA
abundance: few
CDR3nt: TGTGCCAGCAGTTACCCGTGGCAGCGGTGGGACACTGAAGCTTTCTTT
CDR3aa: CASSYPWQRWDTEAFF

j_gene: TRBJ2-3
len: 17
v_gene: TRBV4-3
d_gene: NA
abundance: few
CDR3nt: TGCGCCAGCAGCCAACTAGAATGGGCGACTAGCACAGATACGCAGTATTTT
CDR3aa: CASSQLEWATSTDTQYF

j_gene: TRBJ2-1
len: 12
v_gene: TRBV29-1
d_gene: NA
abundance: few
CDR3nt: TGCAGCGTTCACCCCTTGGATCCTTGGCAGTTCTTC
CDR3aa: CSVHPLDPWQFF

j_gene: TRBJ2-1
len: 14
v_gene: TRBV12-3/TRBV12-4
d_gene: NA
abundance: many
CDR3nt: TGTGCCAGCAGTTTAGCGGCAGTCTACAATGAGCAGTTCTTC
CDR3aa: CASSLAAVYNEQFF

j_gene: TRBJ2-1
len: 18
v_gene: TRBV5-1
d_gene: TRBD2
abundance: many
CDR3nt: TGCGCCAGCAGCTTTGGGGGACTAGCGGGGTACCCAAACAATGAGCAGTTCTTC
CDR3aa: CASSFGGLAGYPNNEQFF

j_gene: TRBJ2-7
len: 12
v_gene: TRBV29-1
d_gene: NA
abundance: NA
CDR3nt: TGCAGCGTTGAAAGTCCAGCCTTGGAGCAGTACTTC
CDR3aa: CSVESPALEQYF

j_gene: TRBJ1-2
len: 15
v_gene: TRBV12-3/TRBV12-4
d_gene: NA
abundance: NA
CDR3nt: TGTGCCAGCAGTTTAGACCCCGGGACTGACTATGGCTACACCTTC
CDR3aa: CASSLDPGTDYGYTF

j_gene: TRBJ1-2
len: 16
v_gene: TRBV6-1
d_gene: NA
abundance: few
CDR3nt: TGTGCCAGCAGTGAAGTACCAGGGGCGAGGATCTATGGCTACACCTTC
CDR3aa: CASSEVPGARIYGYTF

j_gene: TRBJ2-5
len: 14
v_gene: TRBV2
d_gene: TRBD1
abundance: NA
CDR3nt: TGTGCCAGCACCTACAGGGGGCCGAGGGAGACCCAGTACTTC
CDR3aa: CASTYRGPRETQYF

j_gene: TRBJ2-7
len: 16
v_gene: TRBV11-2
d_gene: NA
abundance: NA
CDR3nt: TGTGCCAGCAGCTACGACACGGCCGGCTCGACCTACGAGCAGTACTTC
CDR3aa: CASSYDTAGSTYEQYF

j_gene: TRBJ2-6
len: 14
v_gene: TRBV4-3
d_gene: NA
abundance: many
CDR3nt: TGCGCCAGCAGCCAAGTATCCGATTCACGGGTCCTGACTTTC
CDR3aa: CASSQVSDSRVLTF

j_gene: TRBJ2-1
len: 18
v_gene: TRBV15
d_gene: NA
abundance: NA
CDR3nt: TGTGCCACCAGCAGAAAAAGAGACTCTAGTTGCCCCTACAATGAGCAGTTCTTC
CDR3aa: CATSRKRDSSCPYNEQFF

j_gene: TRBJ1-1
len: 14
v_gene: TRBV27
d_gene: NA
abundance: NA
CDR3nt: TGTGCCAGCAGTTTTCGCCAGGGAGGGACTGAAGCTTTCTTT
CDR3aa: CASSFRQGGTEAFF

j_gene: TRBJ2-3
len: 15
v_gene: TRBV12-3/TRBV12-4
d_gene: NA
abundance: NA
CDR3nt: TGTGCCAGCAGTTCCCTCAGGGACAGCACAGATACGCAGTATTTT
CDR3aa: CASSSLRDSTDTQYF

j_gene: TRBJ2-3
len: 14
v_gene: TRBV29-1
d_gene: NA
abundance: NA
CDR3nt: TGCAGCGTTATGGGGAGCACTAGCACAGATACGCAGTATTTT
CDR3aa: CSVMGSTSTDTQYF

j_gene: TRBJ1-1
len: 14
v_gene: TRBV5-4
d_gene: NA
abundance: many
CDR3nt: TGTGCCAGCAGCTCGTGGGGGGAGAGCACTGAAGCTTTCTTT
CDR3aa: CASSSWGESTEAFF

j_gene: TRBJ2-7
len: 14
v_gene: TRBV7-7
d_gene: NA
abundance: many
CDR3nt: TGTGCCAGCAGCTCGACAGTTAGCTCCTACGAGCAGTACTTC
CDR3aa: CASSSTVSSYEQYF

j_gene: TRBJ1-4
len: 16
v_gene: TRBV18
d_gene: NA
abundance: NA
CDR3nt: TGTGCCAGCTCACCACTGGCCAGAGCAACTAATGAAAAACTGTTTTTT
CDR3aa: CASSPLARATNEKLFF

j_gene: TRBJ2-1
len: 13
v_gene: TRBV29-1
d_gene: TRBD2
abundance: many
CDR3nt: TGCAGCGTTGGCAGCGGGGAATACAATGAGCAGTTCTTC
CDR3aa: CSVGSGEYNEQFF

j_gene: TRBJ1-3
len: 14
v_gene: TRBV7-2
d_gene: TRBD1
abundance: few
CDR3nt: TGTGCCAGCAGCATAGGACAGGGCGGAAACACCATATATTTT
CDR3aa: CASSIGQGGNTIYF

j_gene: TRBJ2-7
len: 15
v_gene: TRBV12-3/TRBV12-4
d_gene: NA
abundance: few
CDR3nt: TGTGCCAGCAGTTTATCCCCGCGGCGGGACTACGAGCAGTACTTC
CDR3aa: CASSLSPRRDYEQYF

j_gene: TRBJ1-2
len: 16
v_gene: TRBV7-2
d_gene: NA
abundance: few
CDR3nt: TGTGCCAGCAGGTCGATAGGGGGACGGGGAAGTTATGGCTACACCTTC
CDR3aa: CASRSIGGRGSYGYTF

j_gene: TRBJ2-3
len: 16
v_gene: TRBV12-3/TRBV12-4
d_gene: TRBD2
abundance: NA
CDR3nt: TGTGCCAGCAGTTCCCCGGCTAGCGGGACAACAGATACGCAGTATTTT
CDR3aa: CASSSPASGTTDTQYF

j_gene: TRBJ2-2
len: 19
v_gene: TRBV11-3
d_gene: NA
abundance: few
CDR3nt: TGTGCCAGCAGCTTAGATAGATGGGCAGAAAAAGATAACACCGGGGAGCTGTTTTTT
CDR3aa: CASSLDRWAEKDNTGELFF